The 17 T cell receptor beta chains given below trace back to one sample, sequenced in a study of post-analysis software for immune sequencing data. General study findings and limits: Five TRBV segments, including TRBV5-6, TRBV5-1 and TRBV20-1, were more frequent in patients than controls.

TCR beta cDNA libraries included unique molecular identifiers. TCRdb reprocessed the PCR reads via MiXCR and lists one record per CDR3 protein. Of 750,000 to 950,000 distinct CDR3 sequences in the sample, approximately 57% were seen once. These receptors' targets are unknown. Sequenced sample: blood. The receptors originated from a girl aged 5-17 years with multiple sclerosis.

CDR3 sequence reads: CASKAVLGTDTQYF. The CDR3 coding sequence is TGCGCCAGCAAAGCGGTACTGGGCACAGATACGCAGTATTTT. The chain joins TRBV5-1 to TRBJ2-3, with a weak D call TRBD2 (5 bases). The CDR3 loop spans 14 amino acids. Trimming left V 6 bases short and J 1 base short, with 12 bases between. Germline V CDR1 and CDR2: SGHRS, YFSETQ.

This chain uses TRBV4-1 with TRBJ1-1, with a weak D call TRBD1 (5 bases). V dropped 3 bases and J dropped 4 bases, with 18 bases sitting between them. Germline V gives CDR1 MGHRA, CDR2 YSYEKL. This CDR3 has 16 residues. The CDR3 sequence is CASSHQIRVGGTEAFF. CDR3 bases: TGCGCCAGCAGCCACCAAATCAGGGTTGGCGGCACTGAAGCTTTCTTT.

The chain is built from TRBV18 and TRBJ1-1, with 10 nucleotides matching TRBD1. The CDR3 is 17 amino acids. The V gene end was trimmed by 0 bases and the J gene end by 1 base; junction bases not matched to a gene: 5. CDR1 and CDR2 from the germline V gene are KGHSH and LQKENI. CDR3 bases: TGTGCCAGCTCACCACCGAGGGACAGGGGTGGGAACACTGAAGCTTTCTTT. Amino acid sequence: CASSPPRDRGGNTEAFF.

This clonotype occurred a few times. V and J are TRBV25-1 and TRBJ2-3; TRBD1 aligns across 9 bases. Germline CDR1 MGHDK, CDR2 SYGVNS. The junction had 8 bases not matched to a gene; V was cut back by 5 bases and J by 2 bases. CDR3 length equals 16 residues. CDR3 protein: CASSTDRGAVTDTQYF. The DNA of the CDR3 is TGTGCCAGCAGTACAGACAGGGGGGCGGTCACAGATACGCAGTATTTT.

This chain uses TRBV7-9 with TRBJ2-1, with TRBD2 matching 8 bases. V gave up 5 bases and J gave up 4 bases; unmatched junction bases: 7. Per germline, CDR1 SEHNR and CDR2 FQNEAQ (reference sequence). CDR3 size: 15 residues. CDR3 protein: CASSKGTSGYNEQFF. In DNA form, the CDR3 reads TGTGCCAGCAGCAAAGGCACTAGCGGTTACAATGAGCAGTTCTTC.

CDR3 nucleotide sequence: TGTGCCAGCAGCCCCCTCGATCACAATGAGCAGTTCTTC. Residues: CASSPLDHNEQFF. The chain uses TRBV12-3 or TRBV12-4 and TRBJ2-1, with D unclear. The CDR3 runs to 13 residues. V lost 6 bases and J 5 bases, leaving 11 bases between the germline ends.

The gene calls are TRBV12-3 or TRBV12-4 and TRBJ2-4; 7 nucleotides align to TRBD2. V shed 1 base, J shed 3 bases, and the junction held 6 bases outside the gene matches. The CDR3 has 16 amino acids. The CDR3 bases are TGTGCCAGCAGTTTAGAATTAAGGGAGGGCAAAAACATTCAGTACTTC. Translated, it gives CASSLELREGKNIQYF.

The V gene is TRBV14, the J gene TRBJ2-7; TRBD1 matches 9 bases. Germline V gene lookup returns CDR1 SGHDN and CDR2 FVKESK. Germline trimming cut 3 bases from V and 4 bases from J; bases unmatched to any gene: 10. This CDR3 is built from 16 residues. CDR3 DNA: TGTGCCAGCAGCCAGGGCCGTTCGGGACAGGGTTACGAGCAGTACTTC. It yields the protein CASSQGRSGQGYEQYF.

The rearrangement uses TRBV5-1 and TRBJ2-5; D not certain. The end of the DNA fits TRBJ2-7 better, so the J call may be wrong. CDR1 and CDR2 from the germline V gene are SGHRS and YFSETQ. This CDR3 contains 15 residues. The CDR3: CASSLAGERYYEQYF. The CDR3 DNA sequence: TGCGCCAGCAGCTTGGCTGGGGAAAGGTATTACGAGCAGTACTTC.

This clonotype came up a few times. The chain employs TRBV7-9 and TRBJ2-7; D uncertain. The V gene lost 3 bases and the J gene lost 4 bases, with 7 bases spanning the gap. The CDR3 is 12 amino acids. Germline V gene sequence: CDR1 SEHNR, CDR2 FQNEAQ (reference sequence). CDR3 nucleotide sequence: TGTGCCAGCAGCTTCACGGATTACGAGCAGTACTTC. The encoded protein is CASSFTDYEQYF.

This chain connects TRBV5-1 to TRBJ2-5; the D is unclear. CDR3 length: 14 amino acids. CDR1 is SGHRS and CDR2 is YFSETQ in the germline V gene. V lost 5 bases to trimming and J lost 0 bases, with 11 bases between them. The CDR3 DNA reads as TGCGCCAGCAGGTATTGGGGAAACCAAGAGACCCAGTACTTC. Translating it yields CASRYWGNQETQYF. Combining the CDR3 with reference TRBV5-1 and TRBJ2-5 gives the whole variable domain KAGVTQTPRYLIKTRGQQVTLSCSPISGHRSVSWYQQTPGQGLQFLFEYFSETQRNKGNFPGRFSGRQFSNSRSEMNVSTLELGDSALYLCASRYWGNQETQYFGPGTRLLVL.

CDR3 protein: CASSSGGDKNIQYF. CDR3 nucleotide sequence: TGTGCCAGCAGCTCCGGGGGGGACAAAAACATTCAGTACTTC. The chain links TRBV9 to TRBJ2-4, with 8 bases matching TRBD2. J lost 3 bases, V lost 4 bases, and 3 bases had no gene match. The CDR3 extends over 14 amino acids. Germline lookup yields CDR1 SGDLS and CDR2 YYNGEE.

V is TRBV6-5 and J is TRBJ1-3, with D possibly matching TRBD1 (5 bases). The CDR3 has 17 residues. Germline assignment: CDR1 MNHEY and CDR2 SVGAGI. V was cut by 0 bases and J by 0 bases, with 12 bases left in between. The CDR3 here is CASSYSGLVISGNTIYF. For the CDR3, the DNA is TGTGCCAGCAGTTACTCGGGGCTGGTCATCTCTGGAAACACCATATATTTT.

The chain joins TRBV12-3 or TRBV12-4 to TRBJ2-3; tentative D call: TRBD2 (5 bases). Trimming pared 6 bases from V and 5 bases from J, leaving 15 bases between. CDR3 length equals 14 residues. The CDR3: CASSKTSAGDTQYF. Here the CDR3 DNA reads TGTGCCAGCAGCAAAACATCCGCGGGAGATACGCAGTATTTT.

The V gene is TRBV7-8, the J gene TRBJ1-5; the D gene is possibly TRBD1 (5 bases). This CDR3 has 16 amino acids. In germline, CDR1 is SGHVS, CDR2 FQNEAQ. V lost 3 bases and J lost 1, with 13 bases in between. Here the CDR3 reads CASSFGGRVSNQPQHF. The CDR3 DNA reads TGTGCCAGCAGCTTTGGGGGGAGAGTCAGCAATCAGCCCCAGCATTTT.

This chain connects TRBV20-1 to TRBJ1-2, with D unclear. The V gene's germline CDR1 is DFQATT and CDR2 SNEGSKA (reference sequence). CDR3 length: 13 amino acids. Trimming stripped 0 bases from V and 7 bases from J, with 12 bases between. CDR3 residues: CSARDKPGFGYTF. The CDR3 DNA is TGCAGTGCTAGAGATAAGCCCGGGTTTGGCTACACCTTC.

V and J are TRBV20-1 and TRBJ2-1; 9 nucleotides align to TRBD2. V was pared by 3 bases and J by 8 bases, with 17 bases of the junction left unmatched. The germline V gene has CDR1 DFQATT and CDR2 SNEGSKA (reference sequence). There are 17 residues in the CDR3. The CDR3 loop is CSASRLFSAGGRDEQFF. The CDR3 coding sequence is TGCAGTGCTAGTAGACTTTTCTCGGCGGGGGGGCGGGATGAGCAGTTCTTC.